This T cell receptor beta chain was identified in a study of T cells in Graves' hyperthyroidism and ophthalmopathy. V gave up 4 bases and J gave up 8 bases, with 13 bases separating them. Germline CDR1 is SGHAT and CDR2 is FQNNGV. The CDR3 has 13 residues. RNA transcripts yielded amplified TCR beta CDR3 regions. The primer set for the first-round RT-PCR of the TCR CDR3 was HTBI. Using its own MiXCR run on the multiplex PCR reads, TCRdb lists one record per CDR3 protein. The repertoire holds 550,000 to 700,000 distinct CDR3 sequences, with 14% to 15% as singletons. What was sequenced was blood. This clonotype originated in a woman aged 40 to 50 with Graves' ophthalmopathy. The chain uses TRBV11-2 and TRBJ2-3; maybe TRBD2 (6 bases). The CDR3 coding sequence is TGTGCCAGCAGCTCCCCGGGAGCGACTACGCAGTATTTT. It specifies CASSSPGATTQYF. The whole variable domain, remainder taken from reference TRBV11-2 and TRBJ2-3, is EAGVAQSPRYKIIEKRQSVAFWCNPISGHATLYWYQQILGQGPKLLIQFQNNGVVDDSQLPKDRFSAERLKGVDSTLKIQPAKLEDSAVYLCASSSPGATTQYFGPGTRLTVL.